These 26 T cell receptor beta chains originate from one sample sequenced in a study of blood T cells in healthy people across ages. Primed by a sample-barcoded 5' primer and a J-beta primer mix, a second PCR proceeded for about 6 to 12 cycles. TCRdb independently ran MiXCR on the 5' RACE reads; one entry per CDR3 protein. The data hold about 1,000,000 distinct CDR3 sequences, with around 43% observed a single time. The sample taken for sequencing was blood. These receptors all come from a woman aged 55-70 years in good health.

V usage is TRBV21-1 and J usage is TRBJ2-5. The end of the DNA is better explained by TRBJ2-7, so the J call may be wrong. TRBV21-1 is termed a pseudogene. This CDR3 comprises 16 residues. The CDR3 is CASSKAAPKTLYEQYF. For the CDR3, the DNA is TGTGCCAGCAGCAAAGCAGCACCTAAGACACTCTACGAGCAGTACTTC.

The rearrangement links TRBV25-1 to TRBJ1-5; a possible D gene is TRBD1 (5 bases). This CDR3 spans 14 amino acids. Germline CDR1 MGHDK, CDR2 SYGVNS. The CDR3 loop reads CVGGYPLFHQPQHF. In DNA, the CDR3 is TGTGTCGGGGGGTACCCCCTTTTCCATCAGCCCCAGCATTTT.

The chain couples TRBV2 to TRBJ2-4; 13 nucleotides align to TRBD2. Near its end, the DNA agrees better with TRBJ2-7, so the J call may be wrong. This CDR3 has 13 amino acids. CDR1 is SNHLY, CDR2 FYNNEI, per germline. CDR3 coding DNA: TGTGCCAGCCAGGGACTAGCGGGACGCGAGCAGTACTTC. Its translation: CASQGLAGREQYF.

The chain employs TRBV20-1 and TRBJ1-2; no clear D. Germline V gives CDR1 DFQATT, CDR2 SNEGSKA (reference sequence). The V end was cut by 2 bases, the J end by 8 bases, with 6 bases between. There are 10 residues in the CDR3. This CDR3 reads CSARPRGYTF. The CDR3 DNA reads as TGCAGTGCTAGACCCCGAGGCTACACCTTC.

The sample holds many counts of this clonotype. The chain combines TRBV29-1 with TRBJ2-7; D unresolved. The germline V and J ends were trimmed by 5 bases and 6 bases, with 5 bases remaining between them. CDR3 length: 9 residues. CDR1 and CDR2 (germline): SQVTM, ANQGSEA. CDR3 coding DNA: TGCAGCGTTATGGGCGAGCAGTACTTC. The encoded protein is CSVMGEQYF.

The chain uses TRBV19 and TRBJ1-1; 8 bases align to TRBD1. The CDR3 loop spans 14 amino acids. The V gene's germline CDR1 is LNHDA and CDR2 SQIVND (reference sequence). V dropped 7 bases and J dropped 11; count of bases not matched to a gene: 15. CDR3 bases: TGTGCCAGTACCCCTCGGGACAGGACCGACATGGCTTTCTTT. Amino acids: CASTPRDRTDMAFF.

This clonotype was seen a few times. This chain uses TRBV20-1 with TRBJ1-5, with a weak D call TRBD1 (6 bases). The length of the CDR3 is 14 residues. The V end was cut by 3 bases, the J end by 4 bases, with 13 bases between. Germline CDR1 DFQATT, CDR2 SNEGSKA (reference sequence). The DNA for the CDR3 is TGCAGTGCTAGTACCCCAGGGGATAATCAGCCCCAGCATTTT. Translation gives CSASTPGDNQPQHF.

The sample holds a few counts of this clonotype. This chain connects TRBV5-1 to TRBJ1-2; 7 bases agree with TRBD1. Germline CDR1 reads SGHRS; CDR2 reads YFSETQ. V gave up 4 bases and J gave up 7 bases; unmatched junction bases: 10. This CDR3 is 14 amino acids long. The DNA for the CDR3 is TGCGCCAGCAGCCTACGACAGGGTTCCCCTGGCTACACCTTC. It encodes CASSLRQGSPGYTF.

The chain employs TRBV7-2 and TRBJ2-1, with 12 bases fitting TRBD2. Trimming removed 5 bases from V and 7 bases from J; junction bases left unmatched: 6. This CDR3 is built from 15 residues. Germline CDR1 and CDR2: SGHTA and FQGNSA. The DNA of the CDR3 is TGTGCCAGCAGCCCAAGACTAGCGGGAGAAAATGAGCAGTTCTTC. As protein: CASSPRLAGENEQFF.

This clonotype has at least ten counts. The J gene is TRBJ2-6, the V gene TRBV4-2; TRBD1 might be the D (5 bases). V gave up 6 bases and J gave up 0 bases, with 6 bases separating them. Germline CDR1 reads LGHNA; CDR2 reads YNFKEQ. The CDR3 has 14 amino acids. CDR3 residues: CASRGDSGANVLTF. In DNA, the CDR3 is TGTGCCAGCAGAGGGGACTCTGGGGCCAACGTCCTGACTTTC.

This clonotype was found a few times. V is TRBV6-5 and J is TRBJ2-5; 7 bases are a match to TRBD2. CDR1 and CDR2 from the germline V gene are MNHEY and SVGAGI. The trim removed 6 bases at V and 2 bases at J, leaving 6 bases unmatched. CDR3 length equals 14 residues. CDR3 residues: CASSQRGEQETQYF. The DNA of the CDR3 is TGTGCCAGCAGCCAACGGGGGGAGCAAGAGACCCAGTACTTC.

The chain carries TRBV12-3 or TRBV12-4 and TRBJ1-2; no definite D call. The CDR3 extends over 13 amino acids. Trimming pared 6 bases from V and 8 bases from J, leaving 16 bases between. The CDR3, as DNA: TGTGCCAGCAGCCCGATGACGGGAGGGGGCTACACCTTC. This codes for CASSPMTGGGYTF.

The chain couples TRBV29-1 to TRBJ2-1; 8 bases agree with TRBD1. V gave up 1 base and J gave up 8 bases; unmatched junction bases: 10. This CDR3 has 15 amino acids. CDR1 is SQVTM, CDR2 ANQGSEA, per germline. CDR3 loop: CSVEADREMFDEQFF. The CDR3 DNA sequence: TGCAGCGTTGAAGCGGACAGGGAAATGTTCGATGAGCAGTTCTTC.

V usage is TRBV27 and J usage is TRBJ2-7; 7 bases map to TRBD1. The CDR3 loop spans 14 amino acids. Per germline, CDR1 MNHEY and CDR2 SMNVEV (reference sequence). Trimming at V came to 6 bases and at J to 5 bases, leaving 10 bases not matched to a gene. CDR3: CASRDRDLVHEQYF. In DNA, the CDR3 is TGTGCCAGCAGAGACAGGGATTTAGTACACGAGCAGTACTTC.

This clonotype occurred a few times. This chain joins TRBV12-3 or TRBV12-4 and TRBJ2-7; D might be TRBD1 (6 bases). The CDR3 totals 13 residues. The V end was cut by 5 bases, the J end by 5 bases, with 13 bases between. CDR3 DNA sequence: TGTGCCAGCAGTCGAACAGGGATCCACGAGCAGTACTTC. Translation gives CASSRTGIHEQYF.

Concerning this clonotype itself: Compared with germline, one end of the junction differs, possibly owing to a read error. The chain combines TRBV7-2 with TRBJ1-5; D not certain. Germline CDR1 reads SGHTA; CDR2 reads FQGNSA. The CDR3 covers 13 residues. The CDR3 region is CACSLDLVQPQHF. The CDR3 nucleotides are TGTGCCTGCAGCTTAGATCTTGTCCAGCCCCAGCATTTT.

The chain carries TRBV6-5 and TRBJ2-2; TRBD2 matches 10 bases. The germline V gene encodes CDR1 MNHEY and CDR2 SVGAGI. The CDR3 covers 15 residues. J lost 4 bases, V lost 5 bases, and 4 bases had no gene match. The CDR3 region has the DNA TGTGCCAGCAGTGGACTAGCGGTCCCCACCGGGGAGCTGTTTTTT. Its translation: CASSGLAVPTGELFF.

The chain has TRBV25-1 and TRBJ2-1; D not resolved. The J call is doubtful: the DNA matches TRBJ2-7 better. CDR1 is MGHDK, CDR2 SYGVNS, per germline. The CDR3 is 16 residues long. CDR3 coding DNA: TGTGCCAGCAGTGGGTGGAGTTTAGGGTCCTACAATGAGCAGTACTTC. It yields the protein CASSGWSLGSYNEQYF.

The genes are TRBV7-2 and TRBJ2-5; possibly TRBD2 for D (6 bases). The J call is doubtful: the DNA matches TRBJ2-7 better. Germline lookup yields CDR1 SGHTA and CDR2 FQGNSA. The CDR3 has 14 amino acids. The CDR3 coding sequence is TGTGCCAGCAGCTTAGCTCTAGCGAGATACGAGCAGTACTTC. Protein: CASSLALARYEQYF.

This clonotype came up a few times. V usage is TRBV7-9 and J usage is TRBJ2-7; 8 nucleotides agree with TRBD2. Germline V lookup: CDR1 SEHNR, CDR2 FQNEAQ (reference sequence). V lost 6 bases to trimming and J lost 3 bases; unmatched junction nucleotides: 7. This CDR3 contains 14 residues. The CDR3 protein is CASSSTGTSYEQYF. In DNA, the CDR3 is TGTGCCAGCAGTTCTACCGGGACTAGCTACGAGCAGTACTTC.

The table lists this clonotype with a few counts. CDR3 amino acids: CSAPGLAGVYEQYF. DNA for the CDR3: TGCAGTGCTCCCGGACTAGCGGGAGTCTACGAGCAGTACTTC. The chain joins TRBV20-1 to TRBJ2-7, with 13 positions matching TRBD2. The CDR3 has 14 amino acids. Germline V gene data show CDR1 as DFQATT and CDR2 as SNEGSKA (reference sequence). V shed 5 bases and J 3 bases; nucleotides not matched to a gene: 4.

This clonotype was seen a few times. The rearrangement uses TRBV24-1 and TRBJ2-3; no clear D. The CDR3 loop spans 15 amino acids. Germline CDR1 and CDR2: KGHDR and SFDVKD. V was trimmed by 3 bases and J by 6 bases, leaving 15 bases between them. Here the CDR3 reads CATSDAGKPADTQYF. The CDR3 DNA is TGTGCCACCAGTGATGCCGGCAAGCCGGCGGATACGCAGTATTTT.

The chain recombines TRBV30 with TRBJ2-1; no clear D gene. Germline values: CDR1 GTSNPN, CDR2 SVGIG (reference sequence). V was pared by 1 base and J by 13 bases, with 11 bases between. The CDR3 runs to 11 residues. CDR3 in amino acids: CAWSAFQDQFF. The CDR3 DNA reads as TGTGCCTGGAGTGCCTTCCAAGATCAGTTCTTC.

V is TRBV20-1 and J is TRBJ1-5; D gene uncertain. Trimming pared 0 bases from V and 5 bases from J, leaving 8 bases between. The germline CDR1 and CDR2 sequences are DFQATT and SNEGSKA (reference sequence). The CDR3 totals 13 residues. The CDR3 coding sequence is TGCAGTGCTAGAGACCCCTTCGATCAGCCCCAGCATTTT. Its protein product is CSARDPFDQPQHF.

The chain combines TRBV29-1 with TRBJ2-3, with a tentative D call TRBD2 (6 bases). The V end lost 3 bases, the J end lost 5 bases, and 12 bases lay between the germline ends. CDR1 and CDR2 (germline): SQVTM, ANQGSEA. CDR3 length: 13 residues. CDR3 bases: TGCAGCGTTGATCCGGGGGTTGAAGATACGCAGTATTTT. Translated: CSVDPGVEDTQYF.

The chain has TRBV15 and TRBJ1-2, with no clear D. The CDR3 length is 14 residues. V was shortened by 0 bases and J by 7 bases, with 12 bases between the two germline ends. CDR1 is LNHNV and CDR2 is YYDKDF in the germline V gene (reference sequence). Here the CDR3 reads CATSRERTSPGYTF. The DNA of the CDR3 is TGTGCCACCAGCAGAGAAAGGACCTCTCCTGGCTACACCTTC.